These 19 T cell receptor beta chains were sequenced from one sample in a study of blood T cell repertoires in COVID-19. Clones were read by immunoSEQ multiplex PCR, and TCRdb kept only the in-frame ones, dropping some. The sample holds some 160,000 clones; more than 65% are singletons and the top ten take less than 4.5%. The sample taken for sequencing was peripheral blood. The receptors stem from a man aged 55 to 70 with acute or convalescent COVID-19.

This clone was observed at least ten times. This chain links TRBV20-1 with TRBJ2-7; TRBD2 aligns across 8 bases. Trimming at V came to 3 bases and at J to 7 bases, leaving 8 bases not matched to a gene. The CDR3 totals 13 residues. CDR1 is DFQATT, CDR2 SNEGSKA, per germline (reference sequence). The CDR3 DNA is TGCAGTGCTAGTGCGGGAGGTCTTGAGGAGCAGTACTTC. This codes for CSASAGGLEEQYF.

The chain links TRBV30 to TRBJ2-7; D might be TRBD1 (5 bases). The CDR3 has 13 residues. The V end was cut by 2 bases, the J end by 0 bases, with 8 bases between. Germline V gene sequence: CDR1 GTSNPN, CDR2 SVGIG (reference sequence). The CDR3 reads CAWSPGISYEQYF. The CDR3 nucleotides read TGTGCCTGGAGTCCAGGGATCTCCTACGAGCAGTACTTC. The complete variable domain, with remaining parts taken from reference TRBV30 and TRBJ2-7, reads SQTIHQWPATLVQPVGSPLSLECTVEGTSNPNLYWYRQAAGRGLQLLFYSVGIGQISSEVPQNLSASRPQDRQFILSSKKLLLSDSGFYLCAWSPGISYEQYFGPGTRLTVT.

The V call is TRBV11-3, the J call TRBJ2-1; TRBD1 aligns across 8 bases. After removal of 2 bases from V and 4 bases from J, the junction contained 7 bases not matched to a gene. Germline V gene data show CDR1 as SGHNT and CDR2 as YENEEA. The CDR3 runs to 16 residues. CDR3 residues: CASSLFGQGPYNEQFF. In DNA form, the CDR3 reads TGTGCCAGCAGCTTATTCGGACAGGGACCTTACAATGAGCAGTTCTTC.

This clone was counted ten times or more. This chain joins TRBV27 and TRBJ1-2, with D possibly being TRBD1 (5 bases). The CDR3 has 13 amino acids. Germline lookup yields CDR1 MNHEY and CDR2 SMNVEV (reference sequence). Trimming cost V 5 bases and J 4 bases, with 11 bases left between them. The CDR3 here is CASSPAGVYGYTF. The CDR3 bases are TGTGCCAGCAGTCCCGCGGGGGTCTATGGCTACACCTTC.

V is TRBV6-5 and J is TRBJ2-2; 9 bases line up with TRBD2. CDR3 length: 14 residues. V lost 10 bases and J lost 6; bases outside the gene matches: 9. The V gene's germline CDR1 is MNHEY and CDR2 SVGAGI. The CDR3 is CATAVLAGAGELFF. The CDR3 DNA sequence: TGTGCCACCGCCGTTTTAGCGGGGGCCGGGGAGCTGTTTTTT.

The CDR3 sequence: CASSQEGGRAKTQYF. CDR3 sequence (DNA): TGCGCCAGCAGCCAAGAAGGCGGGAGGGCCAAGACCCAGTACTTC. The chain couples TRBV4-1 to TRBJ2-5; 9 bases map to TRBD2. V was clipped by 0 bases and J by 6 bases; unmatched bases: 5. The CDR3 totals 15 residues. Germline V gene sequence: CDR1 MGHRA, CDR2 YSYEKL.

The chain carries TRBV21-1 and TRBJ2-7; the table's TRBD1 call for D was not verified on the DNA. TRBV21-1 is assigned pseudogene status. The CDR3 has 12 amino acids. This CDR3 is CASSTRDSLRYF. In DNA, the CDR3 is TGTGCCAGCAGCACCCGGGACAGCCTACGGTACTTC.

The chain uses TRBV9 and TRBJ2-5; 7 bases fit TRBD2. This CDR3 region has 14 residues. The ends lost 3 bases at V and 3 bases at J; junction bases unmatched: 5. CDR1 and CDR2 from the germline V gene are SGDLS and YYNGEE. The CDR3 nucleotides are TGTGCCAGCAGCGAGGGGACTATGAAAGAGACCCAGTACTTC. Protein: CASSEGTMKETQYF.

The genes are TRBV6-5 and TRBJ2-7; 7 bases are shared with TRBD1. Per the germline V gene, CDR1 is MNHEY and CDR2 is SVGAGI. V lost 5 bases to trimming and J lost 3 bases; unmatched junction nucleotides: 10. The CDR3 length is 15 residues. CDR3 protein: CASSRERTGNYEQYF. CDR3 DNA sequence: TGTGCCAGCAGTAGGGAAAGGACAGGTAACTACGAGCAGTACTTC.

The rearrangement joins TRBV7-9 to TRBJ1-2, with 7 positions matching TRBD1. The CDR3 extends over 15 amino acids. V lost 1 base, J lost 3 bases, and 5 bases stayed unmatched. Germline V gives CDR1 SEHNR, CDR2 FQNEAQ (reference sequence). CDR3 sequence reads: CASSLVAGGYYGYTF. In nucleotides, the CDR3 is TGTGCCAGCAGCTTAGTGGCAGGGGGGTACTATGGCTACACCTTC. Full variable domain (missing parts from reference TRBV7-9 and TRBJ1-2): DTGVSQNPRHKITKRGQNVTFRCDPISEHNRLYWYRQTLGQGPEFLTYFQNEAQLEKSRLLSDRFSAERPKGSFSTLEIQRTEQGDSAMYLCASSLVAGGYYGYTFGSGTRLTVV.

The V gene is TRBV18, the J gene TRBJ2-7, with D possibly being TRBD2 (5 bases). This CDR3 has 15 amino acids. Trimming shortened V by 3 bases and J by 2 bases, and 14 bases separated the two germline ends. CDR1 is KGHSH, CDR2 LQKENI, per germline. CDR3 in DNA: TGTGCCAGCTCACCCCGGACTTTCGCCCCCTACGAGCAGTACTTC. Protein sequence: CASSPRTFAPYEQYF.

The genes are TRBV19 and TRBJ2-1, with D possibly matching TRBD2 (6 bases). Looked up from germline, CDR1 is LNHDA and CDR2 is SQIVND (reference sequence). The V and J ends lost 5 bases and 6 bases respectively, with 20 bases between them. The CDR3 runs 16 residues. CDR3 nucleotides: TGTGCCAGTAGTTCGGGGGAGAGAAGTTGGGGCAATGAGCAGTTCTTC. This translates into CASSSGERSWGNEQFF.

This clone was observed at least ten times. The V and J genes are TRBV10-3 and TRBJ2-1, with TRBD1 identical over 8 bases. The germline V gene has CDR1 ENHRY and CDR2 SYGVKD. The ends lost 0 bases at V and 14 bases at J; junction bases unmatched: 6. This CDR3 is 13 amino acids long. The CDR3 DNA is TGTGCCATCAGTGAGTCCGTCCGGGACAGGAAGTTCTTC. Its protein product is CAISESVRDRKFF.

This chain links TRBV10-3 with TRBJ2-5; TRBD2 aligns across 13 bases. The trim removed 6 bases at V and 5 bases at J, leaving 9 bases unmatched. The CDR3 consists of 16 residues. Looked up from germline, CDR1 is ENHRY and CDR2 is SYGVKD. The CDR3 reads CAIRAGTSGERETQYF. For the CDR3, the DNA is TGTGCCATCAGAGCCGGGACTAGCGGGGAGAGGGAGACCCAGTACTTC.

The chain has TRBV5-4 and TRBJ2-1; 9 positions match TRBD2. V was pared by 2 bases and J by 4 bases, with 7 bases of the junction left unmatched. Germline V gene lookup returns CDR1 SGHNT and CDR2 YYREEE (reference sequence). The CDR3 is 16 residues long. The CDR3 bases are TGTGCCAGCAGCTTTCGTAGCGGGAGCGAGTACAATGAGCAGTTCTTC. This sequence encodes CASSFRSGSEYNEQFF. The variable domain in full, completed from reference TRBV5-4 and TRBJ2-1, reads ETGVTQSPTHLIKTRGQQVTLRCSSQSGHNTVSWYQQALGQGPQFIFQYYREEENGRGNFPPRFSGLQFPNYSSELNVNALELDDSALYLCASSFRSGSEYNEQFFGPGTRLTVL.

V gene TRBV5-1 combines with J gene TRBJ2-3; TRBD2 aligns across 7 bases. The CDR3 has 17 residues. Losses at the gene ends were 0 bases for V and 11 bases for J; bases not matched to a gene: 18. CDR1 and CDR2 (germline): SGHRS, YFSETQ. The CDR3 DNA sequence: TGCGCCAGCAGCTTGGCCCCGGGGGGAGGACTCTCGGAGGGGCAGTATTTT. It is translated as CASSLAPGGGLSEGQYF.

The chain combines TRBV11-2 with TRBJ2-7; TRBD2 might be the D (5 bases). The CDR3 runs 16 residues. Germline assignment: CDR1 SGHAT and CDR2 FQNNGV. Deletions cut 1 base from V and 7 bases from J, with 20 bases between. Written as DNA, the CDR3 is TGTGCCAGCAGCTTAGGAGCCGCGGGCCACTACGGGGAGCAGTACTTC. Protein: CASSLGAAGHYGEQYF.

This chain connects TRBV3-1 (or the pseudogene TRBV3-2) to TRBJ2-5; TRBD1 aligns across 8 bases. This CDR3 contains 14 residues. Germline lookup yields CDR1 LGHDT and CDR2 YNNKEL (reference sequence). V gave up 0 bases and J gave up 9 bases; unmatched junction bases: 6. Here the CDR3 reads CASSQDDRGVAQYF. The CDR3 DNA sequence: TGTGCCAGCAGCCAAGATGACAGGGGAGTTGCCCAGTACTTC.

This clone was found a few times. This chain joins TRBV19 and TRBJ2-2; possible D gene TRBD1, 6 bases. Germline V gives CDR1 LNHDA, CDR2 SQIVND (reference sequence). This CDR3 comprises 16 residues. Trimming cost V 1 base and J 0 bases, with 9 bases left between them. CDR3 residues: CASSIVRGPNTGELFF. The CDR3 nucleotides read TGTGCCAGTAGTATAGTCAGGGGCCCGAACACCGGGGAGCTGTTTTTT.